What follows are 17 T cell receptor beta chains derived from one specimen sequenced in a study of T cells in Graves' hyperthyroidism and ophthalmopathy. RNA transcripts provided the source from which TCR beta CDR3 regions were amplified. TCR CDR3 regions were first amplified by RT-PCR with HTBI primers. TCRdb reprocessed the multiplex PCR reads via MiXCR and lists one record per CDR3 protein. The data show around 290,000 distinct CDR3 sequences, roughly an eighth seen once. The specimen was blood. The receptors were gathered from a woman aged 40 to 50 with Graves' hyperthyroidism.

This clonotype was counted many times. V and J are TRBV11-2 and TRBJ2-7; D is possibly TRBD2 (6 bases). V was shortened by 4 bases and J by 4 bases, with 20 bases between the two germline ends. CDR1 is SGHAT and CDR2 is FQNNGV in the germline V gene. This CDR3 region has 16 residues. CDR3 in DNA: TGTGCCAGCAGCTCCGGGGGAGGAGGGAGTCGGTACGAGCAGTACTTC. Translating gives CASSSGGGGSRYEQYF. The full variable domain, in which reference TRBV11-2 and TRBJ2-7 provide the parts outside the CDR3, is EAGVAQSPRYKIIEKRQSVAFWCNPISGHATLYWYQQILGQGPKLLIQFQNNGVVDDSQLPKDRFSAERLKGVDSTLKIQPAKLEDSAVYLCASSSGGGGSRYEQYFGPGTRLTVT.

This clonotype was counted at least ten times. The rearrangement joins TRBV7-2 to TRBJ2-7, with 7 nucleotides matching TRBD2. V was pared by 5 bases and J by 3 bases, with 10 bases of the junction left unmatched. In germline, CDR1 is SGHTA, CDR2 FQGNSA. The CDR3 is 15 residues long. The CDR3 sequence: CASSPSGISYYEQYF. The CDR3 coding sequence is TGTGCCAGCAGCCCGAGCGGGATCAGCTACTACGAGCAGTACTTC.

The chain joins TRBV13 to TRBJ1-6; TRBD1 matches 8 bases. The CDR3 is made up of 16 amino acids. In germline, CDR1 is PRHDT, CDR2 FYEKMQ (reference sequence). With V trimmed by 5 bases and J by 1 base, 4 bases remained unmatched. The CDR3 DNA is TGTGCCAGCAGCCTGACAGGGGTGTCCTATAATTCACCCCTCCACTTT. Amino acid sequence: CASSLTGVSYNSPLHF.

This clonotype occurred a few times. The chain uses TRBV13 and TRBJ2-7; 8 nucleotides line up with TRBD1. The V and J ends lost 3 bases and 7 bases, in that order; junction bases with no gene match: 11. This CDR3 spans 15 amino acids. Per germline, CDR1 PRHDT and CDR2 FYEKMQ (reference sequence). In nucleotides, the CDR3 is TGTGCCAGCAGCTTTAGGATCCAGGGGGCTGGGGAGCAGTACTTC. Protein product: CASSFRIQGAGEQYF.

This clonotype was seen repeatedly, ten times or more. The chain couples TRBV28 to TRBJ2-7, with 8 positions matching TRBD1. The CDR3 runs 16 residues. Trimming at V came to 4 bases and at J to 5 bases, leaving 13 bases not matched to a gene. Germline V gene lookup returns CDR1 MDHEN and CDR2 SYDVKM. CDR3 amino acids: CASSSQPGQGANEQYF. CDR3 DNA: TGTGCCAGCAGTTCACAACCCGGACAGGGAGCCAACGAGCAGTACTTC.

Ten or more counts support this clonotype. The chain uses TRBV3-1 and TRBJ2-5; 9 bases fit TRBD1. Germline CDR1 and CDR2: LGHDT and YNNKEL (reference sequence). This CDR3 has 16 residues. V lost 4 bases and J lost 3; bases outside the gene matches: 9. The CDR3 region has the DNA TGTGCCAGCAGCCTCGCGGGACAGGGAAGTAAAGAGACCCAGTACTTC. Amino acids: CASSLAGQGSKETQYF.

The chain employs TRBV12-3 or TRBV12-4 and TRBJ2-7; 7 nucleotides line up with TRBD2. V lost 8 bases, J lost 3 bases, and 22 bases stayed unmatched. The CDR3 contains 18 residues. The CDR3 sequence is CASSPPLGSGKSFYEQYF. As DNA, the CDR3 is TGTGCCAGCTCACCCCCCCTCGGGAGCGGGAAAAGTTTCTACGAGCAGTACTTC.

This clonotype was seen a few times. The chain joins TRBV28 to TRBJ1-4; 10 bases are shared with TRBD1. Germline CDR1 MDHEN, CDR2 SYDVKM. After removal of 8 bases from V and 8 bases from J, the junction contained 14 bases not matched to a gene. This CDR3 comprises 16 residues. The CDR3 reads CASHPAGTGVGEKLFF. The DNA of the CDR3 is TGTGCCAGCCACCCCGCCGGGACAGGGGTCGGCGAAAAACTGTTTTTT. The full variable domain, in which reference TRBV28 and TRBJ1-4 provide the parts outside the CDR3, is DVKVTQSSRYLVKRTGEKVFLECVQDMDHENMFWYRQDPGLGLRLIYFSYDVKMKEKGDIPEGYSVSREKKERFSLILESASTNQTSMYLCASHPAGTGVGEKLFFGSGTQLSVL.

This clonotype was seen at least ten times. The chain couples TRBV6-2 or TRBV6-3 to TRBJ2-5; TRBD2 is a possible D gene (6 bases). Trimming left V 5 bases short and J 1 base short, with 14 bases between. The CDR3 runs to 15 residues. Germline CDR1 is MNHEY and CDR2 is SVGEGT. The CDR3 reads CASSLHRDFQETQYF. CDR3 bases: TGTGCCAGCAGTCTCCATCGGGACTTCCAAGAGACCCAGTACTTC.

The chain links TRBV6-1 to TRBJ1-2; 9 positions match TRBD1. The CDR3 sequence is 17 residues long. Germline V CDR1 and CDR2: MNHNS, SASEGT. The V gene end was trimmed by 5 bases and the J gene end by 5 bases; junction bases not matched to a gene: 15. Written as DNA, the CDR3 is TGTGCCAGCAGTAGGGAGTTAACAGGGGGCGCCAGGTATGGCTACACCTTC. It codes for CASSRELTGGARYGYTF.

The chain combines TRBV28 with TRBJ2-7, with 8 bases that match TRBD1. The CDR3 sequence is 14 residues long. The V gene end was trimmed by 5 bases and the J gene end by 4 bases; junction bases not matched to a gene: 7. Germline CDR1 and CDR2: MDHEN and SYDVKM. CDR3 bases: TGTGCCAGCAGTCGTCGACAGGGGCCGTACGAGCAGTACTTC. It encodes CASSRRQGPYEQYF.

This clonotype was observed many times. As DNA, the CDR3 is TGTGCCACCAGTGATTTTCCCCAATACAATGAGCAGTTCTTC. Its translation is CATSDFPQYNEQFF. V gene TRBV24-1 combines with J gene TRBJ2-1; D is unresolved. The CDR3 is 14 amino acids. V gave up 1 base and J gave up 4 bases, with 7 bases separating them. The germline V gene encodes CDR1 KGHDR and CDR2 SFDVKD.

This clonotype has ten or more counts. The chain combines TRBV2 with TRBJ1-2; TRBD1 matches 7 bases. Germline CDR1 reads SNHLY; CDR2 reads FYNNEI. The ends lost 4 bases at V and 4 bases at J; junction bases unmatched: 9. CDR3 length: 15 amino acids. CDR3 in amino acids: CASSAYDRDGYGYTF. For the CDR3, the DNA is TGTGCCAGCAGTGCTTACGACAGGGATGGCTATGGCTACACCTTC.

This clonotype showed up just a few times. The chain is built from TRBV5-6 and TRBJ2-2; tentative D call: TRBD2 (5 bases). The V end lost 2 bases, the J end lost 3 bases, and 11 bases lay between the germline ends. CDR3 length equals 15 residues. Germline CDR1 is SGHDT and CDR2 is YYEEEE. This CDR3 is CASSLGLRDTGELFF. DNA of the CDR3: TGTGCCAGCAGCTTAGGATTGCGGGACACCGGGGAGCTGTTTTTT.

This clonotype was recorded at least ten times. The CDR3 sequence: CASSFYGPNTEAFF. The CDR3 DNA reads as TGTGCCAGCAGCTTTTATGGTCCGAACACTGAAGCTTTCTTT. This chain links TRBV7-2 with TRBJ1-1; D call uncertain. Per germline, CDR1 SGHTA and CDR2 FQGNSA. The V and J ends lost 3 bases and 1 base respectively, with 9 bases between them. CDR3 length equals 14 residues. The full variable domain, rest sourced from reference TRBV7-2 and TRBJ1-1, is GAGVSQSPSNKVTEKGKDVELRCDPISGHTALYWYRQSLGQGLEFLIYFQGNSAPDKSGLPSDRFSAERTGGSVSTLTIQRTQQEDSAVYLCASSFYGPNTEAFFGQGTRLTVV.

Comment on this clonotype: A read error may explain this, as a much larger clone is one base away. The genes are TRBV30 and TRBJ1-5; D unresolved. Germline CDR1 reads GTSNPN; CDR2 reads SVGIG (reference sequence). V lost 1 base, J lost 7 bases, and 11 bases lay in between. CDR3 size: 13 residues. The CDR3 here is CAWSAGSRQPQHF. The CDR3 DNA follows: TGTGCCTGGAGTGCTGGTTCGCGACAGCCCCAGCATTTT.

The sample holds a few counts of this clonotype. The J gene is TRBJ1-2, the V gene TRBV7-2; D unclear. CDR1 is SGHTA, CDR2 FQGNSA, per germline. V was shortened by 4 bases and J by 8 bases, with 5 bases between the two germline ends. The CDR3 totals 10 residues. This CDR3 reads CASSYRGYTF. The CDR3 region has the DNA TGTGCCAGCAGCTACCGCGGCTACACCTTC. Full variable domain (rest looked up from reference TRBV7-2 and TRBJ1-2): GAGVSQSPSNKVTEKGKDVELRCDPISGHTALYWYRQSLGQGLEFLIYFQGNSAPDKSGLPSDRFSAERTGGSVSTLTIQRTQQEDSAVYLCASSYRGYTFGSGTRLTVV.